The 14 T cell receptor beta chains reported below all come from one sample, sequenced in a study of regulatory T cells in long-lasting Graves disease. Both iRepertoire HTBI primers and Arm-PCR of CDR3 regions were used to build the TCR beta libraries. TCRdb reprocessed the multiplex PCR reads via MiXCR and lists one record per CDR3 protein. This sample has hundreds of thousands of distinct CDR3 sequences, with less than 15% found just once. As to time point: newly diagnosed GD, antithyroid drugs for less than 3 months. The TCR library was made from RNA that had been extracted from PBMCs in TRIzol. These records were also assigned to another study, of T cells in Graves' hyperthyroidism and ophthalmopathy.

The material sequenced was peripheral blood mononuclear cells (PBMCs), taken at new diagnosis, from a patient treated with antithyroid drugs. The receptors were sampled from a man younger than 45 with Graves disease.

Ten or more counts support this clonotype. CDR3 DNA sequence: TGTGCCAGCAGTTTTACGGTGGTGCGGACAAAGAGCACAGATACGCAGTATTTT. Protein sequence: CASSFTVVRTKSTDTQYF. The V and J genes are TRBV12-3 or TRBV12-4 and TRBJ2-3; a possible D gene is TRBD1 (5 bases). The CDR3 runs to 18 residues. V lost 3 bases to trimming and J lost 0 bases, with 19 bases between them.

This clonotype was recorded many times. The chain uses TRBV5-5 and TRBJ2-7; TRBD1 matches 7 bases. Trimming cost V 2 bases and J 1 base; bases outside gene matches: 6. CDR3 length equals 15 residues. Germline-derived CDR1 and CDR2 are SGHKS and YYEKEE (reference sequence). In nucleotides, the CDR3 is TGTGCCAGCAGCTTCACAGGGGTCGGGTCCTACGAGCAGTACTTC. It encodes CASSFTGVGSYEQYF.

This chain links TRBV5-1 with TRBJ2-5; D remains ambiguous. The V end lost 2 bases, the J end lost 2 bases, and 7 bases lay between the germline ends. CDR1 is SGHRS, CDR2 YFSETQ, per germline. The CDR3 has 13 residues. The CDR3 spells CASSLTSQETQYF. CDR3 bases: TGCGCCAGCAGCTTAACATCTCAAGAGACCCAGTACTTC.

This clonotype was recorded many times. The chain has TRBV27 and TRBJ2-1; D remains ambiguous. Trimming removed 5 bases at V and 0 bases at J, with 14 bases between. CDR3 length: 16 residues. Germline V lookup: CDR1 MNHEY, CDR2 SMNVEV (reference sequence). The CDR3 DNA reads TGTGCCAGCAGTCAAACCATAGCAAGCTCCTACAATGAGCAGTTCTTC. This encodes CASSQTIASSYNEQFF.

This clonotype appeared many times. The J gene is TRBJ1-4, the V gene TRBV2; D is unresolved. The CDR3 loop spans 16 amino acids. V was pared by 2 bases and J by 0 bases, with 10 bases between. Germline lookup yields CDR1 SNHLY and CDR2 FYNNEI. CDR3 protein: CASSERPVATNEKLFF. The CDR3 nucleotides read TGTGCCAGCAGTGAAAGGCCAGTTGCAACTAATGAAAAACTGTTTTTT.

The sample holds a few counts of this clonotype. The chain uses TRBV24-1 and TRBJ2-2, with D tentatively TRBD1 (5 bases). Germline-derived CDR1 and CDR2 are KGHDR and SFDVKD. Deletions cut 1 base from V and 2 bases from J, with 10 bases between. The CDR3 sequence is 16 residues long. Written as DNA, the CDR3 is TGTGCCACCAGTGATTTAAACAGGCCTAACACCGGGGAGCTGTTTTTT. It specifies CATSDLNRPNTGELFF.

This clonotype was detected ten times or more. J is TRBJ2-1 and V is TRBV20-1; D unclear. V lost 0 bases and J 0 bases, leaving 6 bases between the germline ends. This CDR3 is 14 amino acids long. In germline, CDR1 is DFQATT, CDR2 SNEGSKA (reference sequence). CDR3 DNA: TGCAGTGCTAGAGACTCATCCTCCTACAATGAGCAGTTCTTC. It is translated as CSARDSSSYNEQFF.

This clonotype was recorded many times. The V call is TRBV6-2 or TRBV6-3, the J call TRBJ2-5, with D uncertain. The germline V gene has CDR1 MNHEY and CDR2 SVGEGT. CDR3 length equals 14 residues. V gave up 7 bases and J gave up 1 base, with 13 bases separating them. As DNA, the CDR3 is TGTGCCAGCAATTTTCGGCTCTTCCAAGAGACCCAGTACTTC. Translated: CASNFRLFQETQYF.

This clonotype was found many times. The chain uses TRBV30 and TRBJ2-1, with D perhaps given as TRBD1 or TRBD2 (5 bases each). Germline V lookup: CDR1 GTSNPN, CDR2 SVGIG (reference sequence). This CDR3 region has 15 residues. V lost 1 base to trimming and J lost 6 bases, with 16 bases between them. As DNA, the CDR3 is TGTGCCTGGAGTGCTACGGGACGGAAGATCAATGAGCAGTTCTTC. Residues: CAWSATGRKINEQFF.

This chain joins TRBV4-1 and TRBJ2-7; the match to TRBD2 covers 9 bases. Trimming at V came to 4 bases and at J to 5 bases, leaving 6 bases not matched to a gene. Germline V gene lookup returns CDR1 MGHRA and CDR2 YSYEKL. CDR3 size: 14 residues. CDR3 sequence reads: CASSLRTSVDEQYF. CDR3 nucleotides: TGCGCCAGCAGCCTACGGACTAGCGTCGACGAGCAGTACTTC.

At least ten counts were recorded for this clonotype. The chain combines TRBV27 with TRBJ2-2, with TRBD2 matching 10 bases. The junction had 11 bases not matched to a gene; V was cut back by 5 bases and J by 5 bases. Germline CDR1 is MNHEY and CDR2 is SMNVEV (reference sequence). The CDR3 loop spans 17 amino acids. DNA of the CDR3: TGTGCCAGCAGTGCATCCTCCCTAGCGGGAGCAACCGGGGAGCTGTTTTTT. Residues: CASSASSLAGATGELFF.

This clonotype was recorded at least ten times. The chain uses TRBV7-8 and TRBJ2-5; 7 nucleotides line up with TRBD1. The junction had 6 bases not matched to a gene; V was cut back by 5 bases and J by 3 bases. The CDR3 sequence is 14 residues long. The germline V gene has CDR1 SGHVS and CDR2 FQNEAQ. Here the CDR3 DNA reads TGTGCCAGCAGCACCCGGGACAGAGAAGAGACCCAGTACTTC. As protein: CASSTRDREETQYF.

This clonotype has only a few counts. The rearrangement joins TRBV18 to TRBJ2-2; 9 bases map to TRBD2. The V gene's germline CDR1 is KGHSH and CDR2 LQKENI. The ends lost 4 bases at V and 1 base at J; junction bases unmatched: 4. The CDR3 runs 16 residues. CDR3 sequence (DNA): TGTGCCAGCTCACGCTCGACTAGCGGGAACACCGGGGAGCTGTTTTTT. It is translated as CASSRSTSGNTGELFF.

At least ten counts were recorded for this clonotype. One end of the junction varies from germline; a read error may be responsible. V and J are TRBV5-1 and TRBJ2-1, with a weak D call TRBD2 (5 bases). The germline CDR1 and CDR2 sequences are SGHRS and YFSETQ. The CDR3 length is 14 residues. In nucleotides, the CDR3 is TGCGCCAGCACCTTGGACTCTTACCAGAATGAGCAGTTCTTC. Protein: CASTLDSYQNEQFF.